This T cell receptor beta chain stems from a study of Tregs in tolerant kidney transplant recipients (dated by TCRdb to between 2018 and 2020). Describing the broader study: Additional Treg samples were obtained from an approximately three-day mixed lymphocyte reaction with belatacept, with some samples followed by a roughly five-day donor restimulation, before recipient CD4+CD25+CD127- cells were sorted. Antibodies distinguished recipient from donor cells when sorting primary belatacept mixed lymphocyte reaction cultures. Before combined kidney and bone marrow transplantation, this study identified donor-specific regulatory T cells using TCRbeta sequencing and then followed those same cells after transplant. TCRbeta repertoire sequencing was used in a few healthy controls to compare several methods for expanding Tregs specific for an allogeneic donor. Overall study outcomes, separate from this receptor: Expanding Tregs with activated donor B cells appeared to identify the most biologically relevant and donor-specific TCRbeta repertoire. Biological reproducibility was not directly assessed, although technical replication error appeared to be minimal. The study was limited by small patient numbers, and the findings need validation in larger populations and under other immunosuppression protocols.

Blood from healthy controls was obtained either as purchased buffy coats or from healthy volunteers. Healthy control blood was processed to PBMCs by Ficoll density gradient and cryopreserved, and patient PBMCs were collected before and after transplant. V is reduced by 6 bases and J by 3 bases, leaving a spacing of 12 bases between them. The CDR3 holds 13 amino acids from the cysteine to the phenylalanine. Here the CDR3 DNA is all that survives: 39 bases in frame from base 1. CDR1 is given as KGHSH and CDR2 as LQKENI, both from the germline V gene. With respect to this clone: This receptor's antigen is unknown. No much larger clonotype is one base removed from it; base qualities were not supplied.

For TCRbeta CDR3 sequencing, genomic DNA from the sorted cells was extracted using the QIAGEN DNeasy Blood and Tissue Kit. High-throughput TCRbeta CDR3 sequencing was carried out commercially through immunoSEQ, with PCR amplification with bias correction and internal controls included. Processing in the source paper ran as follows. Unique productive TCRbeta sequences were defined by CDR3 nucleotide sequence where primers matched, and otherwise by CDR3 amino acid sequence together with Vbeta and Jbeta genes. Donor-reactive sequences were defined as at least 5-fold expanded in CFSE-low cells versus unstimulated cells, with frequency of at least 0.01% in CFSE-low cells. Jensen-Shannon divergence calculated on the top 100 TCRbeta sequences ranked by frequency was used to measure repertoire divergence. For samples with multiple sequencing runs, sorting error was corrected separately for each run before the runs were pooled. The table comes from immuneACCESS by way of TCRdb, which keeps in-frame sequences with V and J called. Part of the clones is missing from these tables; in studies checked, under half for an unresolved V gene and the rest for unknown reasons. The V and J calls and clone size are taken from that table; D and trimming were inferred from the DNA. The sample data list roughly 20,000 clones, and 65% of these were observed just once. Of the sample, 3.4% falls within the top ten clones.

The receptor was derived from a human donor in good health. The sample taken for sequencing was Tregs from blood cultured with allogeneic cells. The chain was built from TRBV18 and TRBJ2-7, with the D gene not clear enough to name. Here is the DNA: TGTGCCAGCTCCCCGGGCCCAAGCTACGAGCAGTACTTC. It translates to CASSPGPSYEQYF.